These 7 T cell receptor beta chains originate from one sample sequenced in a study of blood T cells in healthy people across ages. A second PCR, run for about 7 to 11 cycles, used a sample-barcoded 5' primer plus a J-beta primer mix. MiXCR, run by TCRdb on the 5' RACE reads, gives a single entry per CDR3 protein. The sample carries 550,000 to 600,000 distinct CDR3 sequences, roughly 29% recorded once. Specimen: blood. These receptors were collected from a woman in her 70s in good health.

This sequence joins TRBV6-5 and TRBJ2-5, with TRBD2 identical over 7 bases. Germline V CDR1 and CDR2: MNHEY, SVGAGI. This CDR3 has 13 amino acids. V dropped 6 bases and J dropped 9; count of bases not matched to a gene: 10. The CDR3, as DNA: TGTGCCAGCAGCCTCGGACGAGGGAGGGCCCAGTACTTC. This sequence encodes CASSLGRGRAQYF.

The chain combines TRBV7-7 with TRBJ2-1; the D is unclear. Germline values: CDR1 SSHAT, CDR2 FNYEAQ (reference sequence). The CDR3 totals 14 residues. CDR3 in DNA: TGTGCTTGCAGCCCTGGCCCCGCCTCGGATGAGCAGTTCTTC. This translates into CACSPGPASDEQFF.

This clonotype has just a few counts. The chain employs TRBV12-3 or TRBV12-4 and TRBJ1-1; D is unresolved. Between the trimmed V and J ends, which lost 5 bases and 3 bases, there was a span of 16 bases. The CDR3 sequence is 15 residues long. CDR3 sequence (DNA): TGTGCCAGCAGTCCCCGGGTAGGTAGGGACACTGAAGCTTTCTTT. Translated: CASSPRVGRDTEAFF.

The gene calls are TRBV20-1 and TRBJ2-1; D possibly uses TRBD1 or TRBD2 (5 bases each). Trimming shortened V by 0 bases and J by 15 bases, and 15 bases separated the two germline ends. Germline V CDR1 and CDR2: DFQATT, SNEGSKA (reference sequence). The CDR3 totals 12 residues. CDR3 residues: CSARDPWDQAFF. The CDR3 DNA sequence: TGCAGTGCTAGAGATCCCTGGGACCAGGCGTTCTTC.

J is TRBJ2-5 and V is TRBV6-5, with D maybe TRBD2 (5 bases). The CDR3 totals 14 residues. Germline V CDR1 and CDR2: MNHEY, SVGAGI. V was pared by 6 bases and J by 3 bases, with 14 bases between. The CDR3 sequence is CASREVAREETQYF. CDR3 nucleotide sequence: TGTGCCAGCAGGGAGGTGGCCCGAGAAGAGACCCAGTACTTC.

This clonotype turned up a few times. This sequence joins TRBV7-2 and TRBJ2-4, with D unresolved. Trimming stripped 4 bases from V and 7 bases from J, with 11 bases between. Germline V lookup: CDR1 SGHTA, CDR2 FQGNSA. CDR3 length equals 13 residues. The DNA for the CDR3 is TGTGCCAGCAGCTACGTTGGACGGAACATTCAGTACTTC. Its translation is CASSYVGRNIQYF.

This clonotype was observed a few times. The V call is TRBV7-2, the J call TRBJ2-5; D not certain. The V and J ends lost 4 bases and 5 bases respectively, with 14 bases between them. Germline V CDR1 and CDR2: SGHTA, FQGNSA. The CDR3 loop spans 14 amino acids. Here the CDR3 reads CASSSPTGRETQYF. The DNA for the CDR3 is TGTGCCAGCAGCTCCCCGACGGGTAGGGAGACCCAGTACTTC.